This entry lists 31 T cell receptor beta chains sequenced from one sample in a study of coeliac disease. Findings of the study overall: Control samples showed higher TRB and TRG clonality than intraepithelial and lamina propria samples in active celiac disease.

No antigen has been assigned to these receptors. TCRdb's copy holds only in-frame clones and misses some; the assay was immunoSEQ multiplex PCR. In the table there are more than 3,500 clones, 60% to 70% of which are singletons. The source material was intraepithelial lymphocytes from the gut. Source of these receptors: a man between 65 and 85 years old with active celiac disease.

This clone has more than one count but fewer than ten. J is TRBJ1-4 and V is TRBV15; D is perhaps TRBD1 (5 bases). CDR1 is LNHNV and CDR2 is YYDKDF in the germline V gene (reference sequence). This CDR3 has 16 amino acids. Trimming removed 5 bases at V and 7 bases at J, with 20 bases between. The CDR3 region has the DNA TGTGCCACCAGCCCTTCCCGGGGGAGCGGGGGTGAAAAACTGTTTTTT. Translated: CATSPSRGSGGEKLFF.

The chain has TRBV10-2 and TRBJ2-7; D is possibly TRBD1 (6 bases). This CDR3 comprises 11 residues. CDR1 and CDR2 from the germline V gene are WSHSY and SAAADI. The V gene lost 7 bases and the J gene lost 4 bases, with 8 bases spanning the gap. CDR3 region: CASKQGYEQYF. CDR3 nucleotide sequence: TGCGCCAGCAAACAGGGTTACGAGCAGTACTTC.

This clone was counted between two and nine times. The J gene is TRBJ2-1, the V gene TRBV9, with 10 nucleotides matching TRBD2. The V and J ends lost 2 bases and 4 bases, in that order; junction bases with no gene match: 3. The CDR3 extends over 15 amino acids. Germline V gene data show CDR1 as SGDLS and CDR2 as YYNGEE. The DNA of the CDR3 is TGTGCCAGCAGCGTTGGTAGCGGGGGGTACAATGAGCAGTTCTTC. The encoded protein is CASSVGSGGYNEQFF.

In its sample, this clone ranks as large. This chain joins TRBV7-8 and TRBJ1-4; unclear D gene. Germline V CDR1 and CDR2: SGHVS, FQNEAQ. Trimming took 2 bases from V and 0 from J, leaving 16 bases between them. CDR3 size: 18 residues. CDR3: CASSLPDQVAATNEKLFF. DNA for the CDR3: TGTGCCAGCAGCTTACCCGACCAGGTGGCCGCAACTAATGAAAAACTGTTTTTT.

This clone was recorded a few times. This chain joins TRBV18 and TRBJ1-3; D gene ambiguous. This CDR3 has 13 amino acids. The V end was cut by 3 bases, the J end by 8 bases, with 11 bases between. The germline V gene encodes CDR1 KGHSH and CDR2 LQKENI. CDR3 DNA: TGTGCCAGCTCACCCGGGGAAGGATACACCATATATTTT. Translation: CASSPGEGYTIYF.

This sequence joins TRBV18 and TRBJ1-1; weak D call: TRBD1 (5 bases). The germline CDR1 and CDR2 sequences are KGHSH and LQKENI. There are 14 residues in the CDR3. V was trimmed by 1 base and J by 5 bases, leaving 11 bases between them. CDR3 region: CASSPRSRATEAFF. The CDR3, as DNA: TGTGCCAGCTCACCACGGTCCAGGGCTACTGAAGCTTTCTTT.

The V and J genes are TRBV27 and TRBJ2-2, with TRBD2 matching over 11 bases. This CDR3 region has 17 residues. The J segment lost 2 bases and the V segment lost 6 bases, leaving 8 bases of the junction unmatched. The V gene's germline CDR1 is MNHEY and CDR2 SMNVEV (reference sequence). The CDR3: CASRLMTSGTNTGELFF. CDR3 in DNA: TGTGCCAGCAGACTTATGACTAGCGGGACAAACACCGGGGAGCTGTTTTTT.

The chain uses TRBV9 and TRBJ2-1; no definite D call. The germline CDR1 and CDR2 sequences are SGDLS and YYNGEE. Trimming took off 0 bases at V and 4 bases at J, with 11 bases between the two ends. This CDR3 comprises 15 residues. The CDR3 bases are TGTGCCAGCAGCGTAGTGGCAGAACCTTACAATGAGCAGTTCTTC. Translated: CASSVVAEPYNEQFF.

This clone was picked up a small number of times. This chain connects TRBV9 to TRBJ2-3, with 9 bases that match TRBD1. The CDR3 spans 14 residues. With V trimmed by 3 bases and J by 2 bases, 1 base remained unmatched. CDR1 and CDR2 (germline): SGDLS, YYNGEE. The CDR3 coding sequence is TGTGCCAGCAGCGAACAGGGGGCCACAGATACGCAGTATTTT. Its protein product is CASSEQGATDTQYF.

This chain connects TRBV5-6 to TRBJ1-1, with 7 bases identical to TRBD1. The germline V gene encodes CDR1 SGHDT and CDR2 YYEEEE. The junction had 9 bases not matched to a gene; V was cut back by 2 bases and J by 2 bases. The CDR3 covers 16 residues. CDR3 DNA sequence: TGTGCCAGCAGCTTCCCTAATAGACAGGGAAACACTGAAGCTTTCTTT. This translates into CASSFPNRQGNTEAFF. The entire variable domain, with the rest obtained from reference TRBV5-6 and TRBJ1-1, is as follows: DAGVTQSPTHLIKTRGQQVTLRCSPKSGHDTVSWYQQALGQGPQFIFQYYEEEERQRGNFPDRFSGHQFPNYSSELNVNALLLGDSALYLCASSFPNRQGNTEAFFGQGTRLTVV.

This chain joins TRBV27 and TRBJ2-1; D is ambiguous. Trimming stripped 6 bases from V and 0 bases from J, with 12 bases between. Looked up from germline, CDR1 is MNHEY and CDR2 is SMNVEV (reference sequence). This CDR3 is built from 15 residues. The CDR3 is CASRQTSSSYNEQFF. The CDR3 DNA reads as TGTGCCAGCAGGCAGACATCAAGCTCCTACAATGAGCAGTTCTTC.

The chain has TRBV6-5 and TRBJ1-5; TRBD1 agrees at 10 bases. Germline CDR1 is MNHEY and CDR2 is SVGAGI. Germline trimming cut 2 bases from V and 12 bases from J; bases unmatched to any gene: 13. The CDR3 length is 16 residues. CDR3: CASSYRRQGALGDQHF. The CDR3 DNA reads as TGTGCCAGCAGTTACCGCAGACAGGGGGCTCTTGGGGACCAGCATTTT.

This clone was observed a handful of times. This chain links TRBV4-1 with TRBJ2-5, with 7 nucleotides matching TRBD2. Germline V gene lookup returns CDR1 MGHRA and CDR2 YSYEKL. CDR3 size: 15 residues. J lost 9 bases, V lost 3 bases, and 13 bases had no gene match. CDR3 protein: CASSQVAGANIAQYF. CDR3 DNA: TGCGCCAGCAGCCAGGTTGCGGGAGCTAATATAGCCCAGTACTTC.

Concerning this clone: A read error may account for a junction end that differs from germline. The chain couples TRBV5-8 to TRBJ1-3; 8 bases map to TRBD1. The germline V gene encodes CDR1 SGHTS and CDR2 YDEGEE. This CDR3 comprises 16 residues. The CDR3 DNA is TGTGCCAGCAGCTTGGGGACAGGGAGCTCTGGAAACACCATACATTTT. It yields the protein CASSLGTGSSGNTIHF.

This chain uses TRBV19 with TRBJ1-2, with 10 bases aligning to TRBD1. The CDR3 length is 13 residues. With V trimmed by 10 bases and J by 4 bases, 6 bases remained unmatched. Germline V gene lookup returns CDR1 LNHDA and CDR2 SQIVND (reference sequence). The CDR3 spells CATGQGGSYGYTF. CDR3 coding DNA: TGTGCCACCGGACAGGGGGGTTCCTATGGCTACACCTTC. The full variable domain, completed using reference TRBV19 and TRBJ1-2, is DGGITQSPKYLFRKEGQNVTLSCEQNLNHDAMYWYRQDPGQGLRLIYYSQIVNDFQKGDIAEGYSVSREKKESFPLTVTSAQKNPTAFYLCATGQGGSYGYTFGSGTRLTVV.

This sequence joins TRBV7-2 and TRBJ2-3; no clear D. CDR3 size: 13 residues. V gave up 0 bases and J gave up 6 bases, with 7 bases separating them. Germline V gives CDR1 SGHTA, CDR2 FQGNSA. The CDR3 DNA reads TGTGCCAGCAGCTTAGCGCGTCGCGATACGCAGTATTTT. This codes for CASSLARRDTQYF.

The rearrangement joins TRBV18 to TRBJ2-4, with D maybe TRBD2 (6 bases). Trimming left V 0 bases short and J 6 bases short, with 24 bases between. Germline V gene lookup returns CDR1 KGHSH and CDR2 LQKENI. This CDR3 has 19 amino acids. The CDR3 loop is CASSPPGAGQRSSTNIQYF. CDR3 bases: TGTGCCAGCTCACCACCGGGAGCGGGCCAGCGGTCCTCAACAAACATTCAGTACTTC.

This rearrangement joins TRBV11-2 to TRBJ2-1; TRBD1 matches 10 bases. CDR1 SGHAT and CDR2 FQNNGV come from the germline V gene. The CDR3 runs to 15 residues. After removal of 5 bases from V and 8 bases from J, the junction contained 9 bases not matched to a gene. CDR3 amino acids: CASSLRQGAWHEQFF. CDR3 sequence (DNA): TGTGCCAGCAGCCTGAGACAGGGGGCTTGGCATGAGCAGTTCTTC.

This clone has more than one count but fewer than ten. The chain couples TRBV10-3 to TRBJ1-1; 8 positions match TRBD1. The junction had 6 bases not matched to a gene; V was cut back by 11 bases and J by 4 bases. Per the germline V gene, CDR1 is ENHRY and CDR2 is SYGVKD. The CDR3 runs to 12 residues. The CDR3 region is CAARTGPTEAFF. The CDR3 bases are TGTGCCGCTAGGACAGGGCCCACTGAAGCTTTCTTT.

The rearrangement links TRBV6-1 to TRBJ2-3, with 7 bases identical to TRBD1. The CDR3 consists of 14 residues. V was clipped by 7 bases and J by 1 base; unmatched bases: 5. Looked up from germline, CDR1 is MNHNS and CDR2 is SASEGT. In nucleotides, the CDR3 is TGTGCCAGCACTGATACAGGGGGCACAGATACGCAGTATTTT. Protein sequence: CASTDTGGTDTQYF.

The chain has TRBV28 and TRBJ1-2, with 8 bases lining up with TRBD1. The trim removed 5 bases at V and 5 bases at J, leaving 10 bases unmatched. Germline lookup yields CDR1 MDHEN and CDR2 SYDVKM. The CDR3 is made up of 15 amino acids. The DNA for the CDR3 is TGTGCCAGCAGTGCTGGGACAGGATCATGGTATGGCTACACCTTC. Amino acids: CASSAGTGSWYGYTF.

This chain joins TRBV4-1 and TRBJ2-5; 15 nucleotides line up with TRBD2. The J call is in doubt because the DNA end fits TRBJ2-7 better. There are 16 residues in the CDR3. The germline V gene encodes CDR1 MGHRA and CDR2 YSYEKL. As DNA, the CDR3 is TGCGCCAGCAGCCAAGGGACTAGCGGGAGGGCCTACGAGCAGTACTTC. This translates into CASSQGTSGRAYEQYF.

The chain uses TRBV9 and TRBJ2-7, with D possibly matching TRBD1 (6 bases). The CDR3 covers 14 residues. Trimming took off 4 bases at V and 3 bases at J, with 14 bases between the two ends. Germline CDR1 reads SGDLS; CDR2 reads YYNGEE. This CDR3 reads CASSPRTAVYEQYF. The CDR3 bases are TGTGCCAGCAGCCCACGGACAGCCGTCTACGAGCAGTACTTC.

As DNA, the CDR3 is TGTGCCAGCTCACCGGGACTAGCGGTGACCTACGAGCAGTACTTC. It translates to CASSPGLAVTYEQYF. The V call is TRBV18, the J call TRBJ2-7, with TRBD2 matching over 11 bases. With V trimmed by 3 bases and J by 2 bases, 3 bases remained unmatched. The CDR3 spans 15 residues. Per germline, CDR1 KGHSH and CDR2 LQKENI. The complete variable domain, with remaining parts taken from reference TRBV18 and TRBJ2-7, reads NAGVMQNPRHLVRRRGQEARLRCSPMKGHSHVYWYRQLPEEGLKFMVYLQKENIIDESGMPKERFSAEFPKEGPSILRIQQVVRGDSAAYFCASSPGLAVTYEQYFGPGTRLTVT.

This clone was counted only a few times. The rearrangement joins TRBV2 to TRBJ2-7, with TRBD1 identical over 11 bases. This CDR3 has 13 residues. V lost 9 bases and J lost 4; bases outside the gene matches: 5. The germline V gene encodes CDR1 SNHLY and CDR2 FYNNEI. CDR3 coding DNA: TGTGCCAGAGGGGGACAGGGGGAATACGAGCAGTACTTC. This translates into CARGGQGEYEQYF.

This clone was detected only a few times. The chain links TRBV9 to TRBJ2-3, with D possibly matching TRBD1 (6 bases). CDR3 size: 17 residues. Between the trimmed V and J ends, which lost 4 bases and 2 bases, there was a span of 20 bases. Per the germline V gene, CDR1 is SGDLS and CDR2 is YYNGEE. CDR3 nucleotides: TGTGCCAGCAGCCCAAGCCCCAGGGGCAGGGCCACAGATACGCAGTATTTT. This encodes CASSPSPRGRATDTQYF.

Details on this clone: As the CDR3 is not closed by the conserved phenylalanine or tryptophan, this likely results from a read error. Because the CDR3's place on the DNA is in doubt, the DNA is left out and the CDR3 is given as listed by TCRdb. The chain uses TRBV28 and TRBJ1-1; the table's D call, TRBD1, was not checked against the DNA. The CDR3 spans 12 amino acids, including both terminal residues. Germline CDR1 MDHEN, CDR2 SYDVKM. CDR3 sequence: CATTGGTETFRD.

V gene TRBV5-4 combines with J gene TRBJ2-1, with 11 bases identical to TRBD2. The CDR3 totals 14 residues. Germline lookup yields CDR1 SGHNT and CDR2 YYREEE (reference sequence). Trimming cost V 1 base and J 15 bases; bases outside gene matches: 9. CDR3 DNA: TGTGCCAGCAGCTTGCAAACTAGCGGGAGTGCCAGGTTCTTC. It encodes CASSLQTSGSARFF.

J is TRBJ2-1 and V is TRBV27; 9 nucleotides match TRBD2. The J segment lost 5 bases and the V segment lost 3 bases, leaving 8 bases of the junction unmatched. Germline-derived CDR1 and CDR2 are MNHEY and SMNVEV (reference sequence). This CDR3 has 16 amino acids. This CDR3 is CASSLYGTSWHNEQFF. The CDR3 nucleotides are TGTGCCAGCAGTTTGTATGGGACTAGCTGGCACAATGAGCAGTTCTTC.

This clone was detected only a few times. The V gene is TRBV15, the J gene TRBJ1-2, with 12 nucleotides matching TRBD1. Germline CDR1 reads LNHNV; CDR2 reads YYDKDF (reference sequence). The ends lost 0 bases at V and 3 bases at J; junction bases unmatched: 14. The CDR3 contains 20 residues. CDR3: CATSRELFGTGGPGDYGYTF. The CDR3, as DNA: TGTGCCACCAGCAGAGAGTTGTTTGGGACAGGGGGCCCCGGGGACTATGGCTACACCTTC.

DNA of the CDR3: TGTGCCAGCAGCGTCCGGGACAGGTCGGGCTCTGGAAACACCATATATTTT. It translates to CASSVRDRSGSGNTIYF. The chain is built from TRBV9 and TRBJ1-3; 8 positions match TRBD1. The CDR3 is 17 amino acids. The junction had 7 bases not matched to a gene; V was cut back by 2 bases and J by 0 bases. Germline V gene lookup returns CDR1 SGDLS and CDR2 YYNGEE.